This TCR beta chain was documented in a study of CD8 T cells in ankylosing spondylitis. General study findings and limits: What appeared characteristic of ankylosing spondylitis blood was a TCR beta motif of fewer than ten highly homologous variants.

Worth noting for this clonotype: Its antigen is unidentified.

One entry per CDR3 protein, called by TCRdb with MiXCR from the 5' RACE reads. The table shows about 160,000 distinct CDR3 sequences, with approximately 20% occurring only once. The receptor's source is a male donor with ankylosing spondylitis or in good health (not recorded which). The sample comprised blood, either unsorted or a sorted T cell fraction (not recorded which).

DNA for the CDR3: TGTGCCAGCAGCCTCGGTCCCCAACCAGGAGCAACTAATGAAAAACTGTTTTTT. Protein product: CASSLGPQPGATNEKLFF. The chain employs TRBV28 and TRBJ1-4; D uncertain. Looked up from germline, CDR1 is MDHEN and CDR2 is SYDVKM. Trimming removed 6 bases from V and 0 bases from J, with 20 bases in between. The CDR3 loop spans 18 amino acids.